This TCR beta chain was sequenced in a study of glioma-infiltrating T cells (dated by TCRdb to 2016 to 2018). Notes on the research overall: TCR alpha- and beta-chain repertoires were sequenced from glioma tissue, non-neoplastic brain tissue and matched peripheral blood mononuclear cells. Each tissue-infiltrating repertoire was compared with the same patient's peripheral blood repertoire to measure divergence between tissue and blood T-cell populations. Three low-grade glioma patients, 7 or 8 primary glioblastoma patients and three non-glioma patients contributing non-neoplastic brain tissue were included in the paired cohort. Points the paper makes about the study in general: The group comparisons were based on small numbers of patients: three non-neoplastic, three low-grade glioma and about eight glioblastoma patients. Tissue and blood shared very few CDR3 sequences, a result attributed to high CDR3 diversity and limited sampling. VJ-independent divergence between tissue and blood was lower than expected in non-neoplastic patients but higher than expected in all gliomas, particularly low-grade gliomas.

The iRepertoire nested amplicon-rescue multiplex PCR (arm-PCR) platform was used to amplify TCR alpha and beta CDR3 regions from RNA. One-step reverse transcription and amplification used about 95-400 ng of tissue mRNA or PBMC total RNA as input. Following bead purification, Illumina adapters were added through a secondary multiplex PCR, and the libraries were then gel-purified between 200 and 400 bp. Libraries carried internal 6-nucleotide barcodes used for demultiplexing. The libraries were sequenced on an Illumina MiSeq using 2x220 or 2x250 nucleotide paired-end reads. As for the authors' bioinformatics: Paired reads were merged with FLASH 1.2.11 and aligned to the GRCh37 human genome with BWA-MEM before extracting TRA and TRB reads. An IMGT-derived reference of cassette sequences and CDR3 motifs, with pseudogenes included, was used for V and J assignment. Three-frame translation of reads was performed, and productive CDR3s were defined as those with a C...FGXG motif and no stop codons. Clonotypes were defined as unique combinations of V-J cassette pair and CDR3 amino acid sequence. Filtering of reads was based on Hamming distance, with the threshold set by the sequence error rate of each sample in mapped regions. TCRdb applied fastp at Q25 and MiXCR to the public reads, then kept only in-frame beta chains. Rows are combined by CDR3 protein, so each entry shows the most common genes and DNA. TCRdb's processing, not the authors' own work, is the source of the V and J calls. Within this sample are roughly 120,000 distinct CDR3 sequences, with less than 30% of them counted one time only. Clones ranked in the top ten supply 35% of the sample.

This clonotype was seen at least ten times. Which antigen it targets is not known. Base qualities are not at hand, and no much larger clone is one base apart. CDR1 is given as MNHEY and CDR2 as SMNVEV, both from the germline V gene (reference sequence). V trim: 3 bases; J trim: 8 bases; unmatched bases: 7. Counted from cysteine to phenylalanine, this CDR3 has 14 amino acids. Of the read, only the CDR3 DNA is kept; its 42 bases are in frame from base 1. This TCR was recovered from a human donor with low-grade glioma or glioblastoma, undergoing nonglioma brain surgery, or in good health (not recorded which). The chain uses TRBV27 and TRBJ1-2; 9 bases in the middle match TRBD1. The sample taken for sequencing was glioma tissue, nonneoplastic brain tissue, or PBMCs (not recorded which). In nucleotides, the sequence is TGTGCCAGCAGTTTCACACAGGGGGCACGAGGCTACACCTTC. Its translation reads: CASSFTQGARGYTF.